This entry lists 16 T cell receptor beta chains sequenced from one sample in a study of response to subunit inactivated influenza vaccine. TCRdb independently ran MiXCR on the RT-PCR reads; one entry per CDR3 protein. The sample consists of a few hundred thousand distinct CDR3 sequences, 12% to 15% of them appearing once. The sequences come from PBMCs from blood, collected roughly 12 days after vaccination. The receptors were gathered from a man in his forties or fifties who received an inactivated influenza vaccine.

The chain couples TRBV12-3 or TRBV12-4 to TRBJ2-1; D gene uncertain. The V and J ends lost 5 bases and 7 bases respectively, with 15 bases between them. This CDR3 is built from 14 residues. The CDR3 DNA reads as TGTGCCAGCAGTCTATCCGGGTCGTGGAATGAGCAGTTCTTC. This sequence encodes CASSLSGSWNEQFF.

This clonotype has a handful of counts. V is TRBV20-1 and J is TRBJ1-4; TRBD1 aligns across 7 bases. Germline loops: CDR1 DFQATT, CDR2 SNEGSKA (reference sequence). The CDR3 totals 13 residues. The V segment lost 3 bases and the J segment 7 bases; nucleotides outside the gene matches: 5. Here the CDR3 reads CSARDRQGEKLFF. The CDR3 nucleotides read TGCAGTGCTAGGGACAGACAGGGTGAAAAACTGTTTTTT.

The chain joins TRBV4-1 to TRBJ2-2; D is undetermined. CDR3 length equals 15 residues. V lost 1 base to trimming and J lost 3 bases, with 9 bases between them. CDR1 and CDR2 from the germline V gene are MGHRA and YSYEKL. The CDR3 sequence: CASSQVHGYTGELFF. The CDR3 DNA sequence: TGCGCCAGCAGCCAAGTCCACGGTTACACCGGGGAGCTGTTTTTT.

Ten or more counts support this clonotype. The V and J genes are TRBV20-1 and TRBJ2-1, with TRBD2 matching over 7 bases. CDR1 is DFQATT and CDR2 is SNEGSKA in the germline V gene (reference sequence). J gave up 6 bases and V 8 bases, and 16 bases lay outside the gene matches. The CDR3 spans 15 residues. CDR3 DNA: TGCAGTATACCCCCCCGAATAGGGAGGGGCAATGAGCAGTTCTTC. Protein: CSIPPRIGRGNEQFF.

This clonotype was seen repeatedly, ten times or more. The chain links TRBV6-1 to TRBJ1-5, with a weak D call TRBD1 (5 bases). CDR1 and CDR2 from the germline V gene are MNHNS and SASEGT. The V end lost 3 bases, the J end lost 5 bases, and 11 bases lay between the germline ends. The CDR3 is 14 residues long. The CDR3 nucleotides are TGTGCCAGCAGTGAGTGGCAGGGCTATCAGCCCCAGCATTTT. It codes for CASSEWQGYQPQHF.

This clonotype came up many times. The CDR3 is CASSYGDNEQFF. The CDR3 coding sequence is TGTGCCAGCAGTTATGGGGACAATGAGCAGTTCTTC. The chain is built from TRBV6-2 or TRBV6-3 and TRBJ2-1; D is ambiguous. This CDR3 has 12 amino acids. Trimming stripped 3 bases from V and 5 bases from J, with 5 bases between. Germline loops: CDR1 MNHEY, CDR2 SVGEGT.

The chain combines TRBV5-4 with TRBJ1-2, with D perhaps TRBD1 (5 bases). Trimming pared 4 bases from V and 2 bases from J, leaving 15 bases between. Germline V CDR1 and CDR2: SGHNT, YYREEE (reference sequence). The CDR3 loop spans 15 amino acids. The CDR3 protein is CASSPPGRKNYGYTF. The CDR3 DNA is TGTGCCAGCAGCCCGCCGGGACGGAAAAACTATGGCTACACCTTC.

The V gene is TRBV11-2, the J gene TRBJ2-6; D remains unclear. The CDR3 spans 18 residues. The V gene lost 1 base and the J gene lost 2 bases, with 15 bases spanning the gap. The germline V gene has CDR1 SGHAT and CDR2 FQNNGV. The CDR3 reads CASSLGFSIRAGANVLTF. CDR3 bases: TGTGCCAGCAGCTTAGGTTTCTCTATTAGGGCTGGGGCCAACGTCCTGACTTTC.

In this sample, this clonotype turned up a few times. The CDR3 DNA sequence: TGTGCCAGCAGTTTTAGGCGGAGCAATCAGCCCCAGCATTTT. Its translation: CASSFRRSNQPQHF. The V and J genes are TRBV12-3 or TRBV12-4 and TRBJ1-5; no definite D call. The V and J ends lost 3 bases and 1 base respectively, with 7 bases between them. CDR3 length: 14 residues.

Here the CDR3 DNA reads TGTGCCAGCAGCCGAGACTCAACTAGTACCCTCTCCTACGAGCAGTACTTC. Amino acids: CASSRDSTSTLSYEQYF. This chain uses TRBV7-2 with TRBJ2-7, with a weak D call TRBD2 (5 bases). From germline, CDR1 is SGHTA and CDR2 FQGNSA. This CDR3 comprises 17 residues. Trimming stripped 5 bases from V and 0 bases from J, with 20 bases between.

The chain employs TRBV7-2 and TRBJ2-3, with TRBD2 matching 8 bases. Per the germline V gene, CDR1 is SGHTA and CDR2 is FQGNSA. The CDR3 contains 13 residues. V was clipped by 5 bases and J by 6 bases; unmatched bases: 4. The CDR3 reads CASSPGTSDTQYF. Here the CDR3 DNA reads TGTGCCAGCAGCCCCGGGACTAGTGATACGCAGTATTTT. The full variable domain, completed using reference TRBV7-2 and TRBJ2-3, is GAGVSQSPSNKVTEKGKDVELRCDPISGHTALYWYRQSLGQGLEFLIYFQGNSAPDKSGLPSDRFSAERTGGSVSTLTIQRTQQEDSAVYLCASSPGTSDTQYFGPGTRLTVL.

The V gene is TRBV7-8, the J gene TRBJ2-6; D remains ambiguous. V lost 8 bases and J lost 1, with 9 bases in between. Germline V gene data show CDR1 as SGHVS and CDR2 as FQNEAQ. This CDR3 comprises 14 residues. The CDR3 region has the DNA TGTGCCAGCGGGGTCGGGTCTGGGGCCAACGTCCTGACTTTC. Amino acids: CASGVGSGANVLTF.

This clonotype was seen more than once but under ten times. The chain joins TRBV5-1 to TRBJ1-2; 7 nucleotides match TRBD1. Germline V gene data show CDR1 as SGHRS and CDR2 as YFSETQ. CDR3 length: 14 amino acids. The V segment lost 0 bases and the J segment 12 bases; nucleotides outside the gene matches: 11. CDR3 coding DNA: TGCGCCAGCAGCTTGGCCCCCGGGACAGCGCCGGACACCTTC. Its protein product is CASSLAPGTAPDTF.

This clonotype has a handful of counts. The chain carries TRBV2 and TRBJ1-6, with D hard to call. Per the germline V gene, CDR1 is SNHLY and CDR2 is FYNNEI. There are 14 residues in the CDR3. Trimming left V 4 bases short and J 9 bases short, with 13 bases between. CDR3 in amino acids: CASSVRSEGSPLHF. The DNA of the CDR3 is TGTGCCAGCAGTGTGAGATCCGAAGGTTCACCCCTCCACTTT.

This clonotype was detected a few times. J is TRBJ2-2 and V is TRBV6-1, with 8 bases lining up with TRBD1. V trimming: 6 bases; J trimming: 0 bases; junction bases outside the gene matches: 6. The germline V gene encodes CDR1 MNHNS and CDR2 SASEGT. CDR3 length equals 16 residues. The CDR3 DNA is TGTGCCAGCAGAACAGGGGGTGCGGCGAACACCGGGGAGCTGTTTTTT. This translates into CASRTGGAANTGELFF.

This clonotype was picked up many times. This chain links TRBV12-3 or TRBV12-4 with TRBJ1-6, with TRBD1 identical over 8 bases. CDR3 size: 14 residues. Unmatched junction bases numbered 1, after V lost 3 bases and J lost 6 bases. This CDR3 is CASSLQGANSPLHF. DNA for the CDR3: TGTGCCAGCAGTTTGCAGGGGGCTAATTCACCCCTCCACTTT.